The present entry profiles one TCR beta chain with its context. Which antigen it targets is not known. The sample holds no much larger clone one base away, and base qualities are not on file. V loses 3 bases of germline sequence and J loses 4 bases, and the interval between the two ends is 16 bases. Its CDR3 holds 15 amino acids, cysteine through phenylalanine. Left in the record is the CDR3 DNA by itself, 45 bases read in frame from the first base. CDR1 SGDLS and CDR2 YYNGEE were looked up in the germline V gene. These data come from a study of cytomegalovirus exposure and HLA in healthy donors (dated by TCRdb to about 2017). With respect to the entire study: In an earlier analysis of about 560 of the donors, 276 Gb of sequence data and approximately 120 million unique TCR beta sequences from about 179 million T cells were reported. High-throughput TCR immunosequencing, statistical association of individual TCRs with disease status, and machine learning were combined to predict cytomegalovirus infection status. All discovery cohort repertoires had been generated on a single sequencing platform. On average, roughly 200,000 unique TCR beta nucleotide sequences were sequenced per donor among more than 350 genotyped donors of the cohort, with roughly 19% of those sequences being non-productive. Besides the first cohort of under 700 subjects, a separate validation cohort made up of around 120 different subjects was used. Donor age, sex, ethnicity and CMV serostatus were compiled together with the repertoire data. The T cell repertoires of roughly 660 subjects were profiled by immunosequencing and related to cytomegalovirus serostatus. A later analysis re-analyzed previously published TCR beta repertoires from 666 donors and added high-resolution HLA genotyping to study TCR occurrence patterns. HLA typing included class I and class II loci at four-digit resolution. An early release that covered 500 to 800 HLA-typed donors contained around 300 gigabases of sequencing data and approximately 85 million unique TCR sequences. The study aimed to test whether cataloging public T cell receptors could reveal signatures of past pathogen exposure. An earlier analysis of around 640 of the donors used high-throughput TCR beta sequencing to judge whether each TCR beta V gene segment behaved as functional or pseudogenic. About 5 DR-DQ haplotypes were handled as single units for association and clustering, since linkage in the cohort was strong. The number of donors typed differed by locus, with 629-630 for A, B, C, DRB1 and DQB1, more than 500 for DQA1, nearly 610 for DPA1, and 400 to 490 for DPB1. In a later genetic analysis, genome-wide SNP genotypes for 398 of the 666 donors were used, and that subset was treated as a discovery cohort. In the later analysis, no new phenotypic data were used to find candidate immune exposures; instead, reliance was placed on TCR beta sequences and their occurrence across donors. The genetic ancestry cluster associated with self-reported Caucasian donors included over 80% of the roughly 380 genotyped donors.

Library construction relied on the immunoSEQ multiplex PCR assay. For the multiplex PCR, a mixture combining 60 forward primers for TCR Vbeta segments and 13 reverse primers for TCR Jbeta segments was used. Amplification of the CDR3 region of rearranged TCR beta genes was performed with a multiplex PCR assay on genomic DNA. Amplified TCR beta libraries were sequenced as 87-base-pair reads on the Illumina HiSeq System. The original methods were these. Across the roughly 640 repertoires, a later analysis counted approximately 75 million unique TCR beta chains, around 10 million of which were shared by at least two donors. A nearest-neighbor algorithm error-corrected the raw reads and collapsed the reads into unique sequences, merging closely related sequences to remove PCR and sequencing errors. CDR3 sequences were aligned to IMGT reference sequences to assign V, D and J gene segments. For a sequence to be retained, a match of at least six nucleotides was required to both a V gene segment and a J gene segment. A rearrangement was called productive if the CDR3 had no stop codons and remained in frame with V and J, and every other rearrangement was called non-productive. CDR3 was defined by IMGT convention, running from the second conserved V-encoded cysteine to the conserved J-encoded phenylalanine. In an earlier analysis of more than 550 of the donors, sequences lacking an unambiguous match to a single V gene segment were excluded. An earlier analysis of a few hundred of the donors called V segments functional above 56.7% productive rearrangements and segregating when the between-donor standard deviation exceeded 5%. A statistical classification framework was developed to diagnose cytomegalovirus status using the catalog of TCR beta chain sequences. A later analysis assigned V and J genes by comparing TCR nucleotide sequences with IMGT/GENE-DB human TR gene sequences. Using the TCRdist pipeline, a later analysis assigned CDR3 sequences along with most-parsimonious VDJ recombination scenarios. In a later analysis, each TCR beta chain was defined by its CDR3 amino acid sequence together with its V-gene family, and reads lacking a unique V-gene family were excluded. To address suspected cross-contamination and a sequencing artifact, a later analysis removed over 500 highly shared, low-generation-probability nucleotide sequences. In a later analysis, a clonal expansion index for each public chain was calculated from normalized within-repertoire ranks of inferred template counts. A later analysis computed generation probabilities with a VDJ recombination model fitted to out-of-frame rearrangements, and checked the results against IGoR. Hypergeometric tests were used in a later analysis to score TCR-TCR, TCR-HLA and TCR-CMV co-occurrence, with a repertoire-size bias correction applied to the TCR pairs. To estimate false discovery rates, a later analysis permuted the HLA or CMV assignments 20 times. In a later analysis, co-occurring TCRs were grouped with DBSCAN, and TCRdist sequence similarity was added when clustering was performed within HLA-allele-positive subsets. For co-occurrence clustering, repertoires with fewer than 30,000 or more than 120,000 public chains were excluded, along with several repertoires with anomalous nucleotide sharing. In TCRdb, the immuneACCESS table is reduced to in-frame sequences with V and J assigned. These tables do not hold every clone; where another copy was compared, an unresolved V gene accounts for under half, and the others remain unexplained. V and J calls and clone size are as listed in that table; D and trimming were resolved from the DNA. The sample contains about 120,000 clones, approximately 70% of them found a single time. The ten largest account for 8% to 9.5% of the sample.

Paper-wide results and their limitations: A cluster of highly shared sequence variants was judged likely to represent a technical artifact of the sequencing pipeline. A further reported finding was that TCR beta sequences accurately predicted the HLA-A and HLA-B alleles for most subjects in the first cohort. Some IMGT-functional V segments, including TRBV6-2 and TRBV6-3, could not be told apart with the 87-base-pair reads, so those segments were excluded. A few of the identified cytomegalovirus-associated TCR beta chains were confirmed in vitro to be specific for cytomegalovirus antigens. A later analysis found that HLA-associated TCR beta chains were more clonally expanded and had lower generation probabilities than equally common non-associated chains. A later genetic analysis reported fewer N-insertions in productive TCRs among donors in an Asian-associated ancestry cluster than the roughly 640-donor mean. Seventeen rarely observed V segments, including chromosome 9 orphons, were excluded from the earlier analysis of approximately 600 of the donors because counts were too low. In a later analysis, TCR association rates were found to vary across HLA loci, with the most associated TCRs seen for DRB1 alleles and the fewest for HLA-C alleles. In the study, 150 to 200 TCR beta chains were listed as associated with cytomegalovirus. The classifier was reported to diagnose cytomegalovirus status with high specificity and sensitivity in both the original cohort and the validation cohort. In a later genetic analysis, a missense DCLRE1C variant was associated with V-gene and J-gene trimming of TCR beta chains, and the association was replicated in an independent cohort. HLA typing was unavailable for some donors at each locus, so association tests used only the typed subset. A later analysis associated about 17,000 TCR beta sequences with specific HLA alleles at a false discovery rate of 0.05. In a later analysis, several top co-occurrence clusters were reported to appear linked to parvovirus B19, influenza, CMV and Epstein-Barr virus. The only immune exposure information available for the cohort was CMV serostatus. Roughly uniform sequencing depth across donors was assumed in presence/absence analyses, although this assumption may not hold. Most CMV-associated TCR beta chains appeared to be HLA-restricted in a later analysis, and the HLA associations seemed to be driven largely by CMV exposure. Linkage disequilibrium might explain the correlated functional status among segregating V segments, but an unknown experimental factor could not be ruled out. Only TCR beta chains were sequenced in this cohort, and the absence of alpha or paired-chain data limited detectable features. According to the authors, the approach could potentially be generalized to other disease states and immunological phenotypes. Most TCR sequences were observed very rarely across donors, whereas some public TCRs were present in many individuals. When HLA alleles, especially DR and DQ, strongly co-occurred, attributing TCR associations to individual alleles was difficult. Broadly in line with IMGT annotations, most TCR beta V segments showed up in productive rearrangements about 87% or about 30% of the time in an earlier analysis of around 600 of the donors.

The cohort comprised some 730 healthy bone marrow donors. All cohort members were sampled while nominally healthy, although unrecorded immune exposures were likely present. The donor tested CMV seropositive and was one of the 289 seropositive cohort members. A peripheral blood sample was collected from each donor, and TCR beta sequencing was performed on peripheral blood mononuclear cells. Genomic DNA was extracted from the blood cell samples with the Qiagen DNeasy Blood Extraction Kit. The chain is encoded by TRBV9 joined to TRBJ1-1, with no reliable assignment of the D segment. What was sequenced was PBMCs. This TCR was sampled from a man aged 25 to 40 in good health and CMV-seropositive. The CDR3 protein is CASSAPGGSGTEAFF. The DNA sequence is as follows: TGTGCCAGCAGCGCCCCTGGAGGGTCGGGCACTGAAGCTTTCTTT.